This TCR beta chain was sequenced during a study of T cell repertoires in ileal Crohn's disease. Notes on the study in general: Sorted CD8 T cells held more high-frequency clones than CD4. Clonal expansions were more frequent in active smokers than non-smokers at surgery.

Per germline, CDR1 SQVTM and CDR2 ANQGSEA. J gave up 7 bases and V 0 bases, and 11 bases lay outside the gene matches. This CDR3 region has 16 residues. Repertoires were generated with immunoSEQ multiplex PCR, while TCRdb's copy carries only in-frame clones and drops some. The sample includes roughly 11,000 clones, about 70% of them seen just once. As to this clone: Its antigen is not known.

Material for sequencing was ileal tissue. The TCR sequence derives from an adult with Crohn's disease. The chain recombines TRBV29-1 with TRBJ2-1; TRBD2 matches at 8 bases. The CDR3 DNA reads as TGCAGCGTTGAAGATCTTTCGGGGGGGGCCTCAAATGAGCAGTTCTTC. Residues: CSVEDLSGGASNEQFF.